This TCR beta chain was captured in a study of T cell changes during pregnancy in multiple sclerosis (dated by TCRdb to between 2018 and 2021). About the full investigation: The study examined how the T cell repertoire changed over the course of pregnancy in women with multiple sclerosis.

The method was the immunoSEQ multiplex PCR assay. The table comes from immuneACCESS by way of TCRdb, which keeps in-frame sequences with V and J called. Part of the clones is missing from these tables; in studies checked, under half for an unresolved V gene and the rest for unknown reasons. The sample contains approximately 100,000 clones, 85% to 95% of them found a single time. The ten largest make up 0.75% to 0.95% of the sample. After removal of 2 bases from V and 4 bases from J, the junction retains 2 bases not matched to a gene. CDR1 and CDR2 were assigned from the germline V gene as SGHRS and YFSETQ. The CDR3, from cysteine to phenylalanine, totals 14 residues. Only CDR3 DNA remains: 42 bases, in frame from the first base. Notes on this clone: What this receptor recognizes is not known. Base qualities were left out, and no much larger clone turns up one base away.

The rearrangement combines TRBV5-1 with TRBJ2-3, with TRBD1 identical over 9 junction bases. The source is a female donor with multiple sclerosis, enrolled in a pregnancy study. The sample here was peripheral blood, taken after pregnancy. CDR3 region: CASSLTGGADTQYF. In nucleotide form, the sequence is TGCGCCAGCAGCTTAACAGGGGGCGCAGATACGCAGTATTTT.